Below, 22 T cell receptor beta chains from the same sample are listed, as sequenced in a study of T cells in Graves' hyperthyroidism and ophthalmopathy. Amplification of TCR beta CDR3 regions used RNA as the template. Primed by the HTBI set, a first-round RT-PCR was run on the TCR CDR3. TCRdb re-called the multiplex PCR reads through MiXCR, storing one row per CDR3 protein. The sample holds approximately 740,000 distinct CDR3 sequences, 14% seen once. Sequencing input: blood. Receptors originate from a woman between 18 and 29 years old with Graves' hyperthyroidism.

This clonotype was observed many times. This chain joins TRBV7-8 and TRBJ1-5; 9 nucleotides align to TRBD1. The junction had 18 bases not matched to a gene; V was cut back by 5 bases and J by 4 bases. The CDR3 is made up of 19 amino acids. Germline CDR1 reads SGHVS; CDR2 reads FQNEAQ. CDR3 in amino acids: CASSPLSPWGQGLNQPQHF. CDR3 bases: TGTGCCAGCAGCCCCCTCTCCCCATGGGGACAGGGCTTGAATCAGCCCCAGCATTTT. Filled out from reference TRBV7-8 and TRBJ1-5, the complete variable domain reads GAGVSQSPRYKVAKRGQDVALRCDPISGHVSLFWYQQALGQGPEFLTYFQNEAQLDKSGLPSDRFFAERPEGSVSTLKIQRTQQEDSAVYLCASSPLSPWGQGLNQPQHFGDGTRLSIL.

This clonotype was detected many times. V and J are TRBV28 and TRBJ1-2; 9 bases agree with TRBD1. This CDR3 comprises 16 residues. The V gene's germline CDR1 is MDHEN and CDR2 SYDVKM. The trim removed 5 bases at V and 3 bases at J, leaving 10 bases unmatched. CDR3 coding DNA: TGTGCCAGCAGTCCCACAGGGGGCGTGGGGGACTATGGCTACACCTTC. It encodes CASSPTGGVGDYGYTF.

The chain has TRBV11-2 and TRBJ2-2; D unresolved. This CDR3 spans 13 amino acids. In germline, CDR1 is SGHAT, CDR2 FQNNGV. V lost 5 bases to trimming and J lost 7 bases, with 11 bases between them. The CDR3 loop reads CASSPRSGGELFF. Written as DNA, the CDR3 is TGTGCCAGCAGCCCCCGGTCGGGCGGGGAGCTGTTTTTT.

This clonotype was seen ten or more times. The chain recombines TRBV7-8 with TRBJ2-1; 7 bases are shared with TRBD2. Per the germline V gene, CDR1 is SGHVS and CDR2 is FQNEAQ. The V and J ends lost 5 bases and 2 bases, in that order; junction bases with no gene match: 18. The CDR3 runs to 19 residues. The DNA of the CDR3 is TGTGCCAGCAGCCACCCGGGGGGACTCAAGCTTGGAGCCTACAATGAGCAGTTCTTC. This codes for CASSHPGGLKLGAYNEQFF.

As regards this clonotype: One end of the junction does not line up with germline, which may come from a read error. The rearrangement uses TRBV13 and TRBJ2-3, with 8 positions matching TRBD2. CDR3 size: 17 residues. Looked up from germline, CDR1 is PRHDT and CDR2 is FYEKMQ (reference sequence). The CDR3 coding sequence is TGTGCCGGCAGCTTGTCACGGGGGGGGCTAGCCACAGATACGCAGTATTTT. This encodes CAGSLSRGGLATDTQYF.

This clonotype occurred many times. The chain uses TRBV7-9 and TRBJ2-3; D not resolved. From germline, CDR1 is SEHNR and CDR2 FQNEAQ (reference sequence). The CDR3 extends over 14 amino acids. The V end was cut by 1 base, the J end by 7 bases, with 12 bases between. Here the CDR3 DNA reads TGTGCCAGCAGCTTAGACCCGGGTCGTCATACGCAGTATTTT. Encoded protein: CASSLDPGRHTQYF. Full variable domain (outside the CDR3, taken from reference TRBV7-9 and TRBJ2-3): DTGVSQNPRHKITKRGQNVTFRCDPISEHNRLYWYRQTLGQGPEFLTYFQNEAQLEKSRLLSDRFSAERPKGSFSTLEIQRTEQGDSAMYLCASSLDPGRHTQYFGPGTRLTVL.

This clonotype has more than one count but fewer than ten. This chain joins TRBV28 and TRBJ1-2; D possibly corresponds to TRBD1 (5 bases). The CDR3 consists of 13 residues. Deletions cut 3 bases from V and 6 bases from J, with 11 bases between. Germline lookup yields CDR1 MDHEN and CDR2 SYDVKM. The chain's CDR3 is CASSFQGTDGYTF. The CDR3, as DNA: TGTGCCAGCAGTTTTCAGGGAACGGATGGCTACACCTTC.

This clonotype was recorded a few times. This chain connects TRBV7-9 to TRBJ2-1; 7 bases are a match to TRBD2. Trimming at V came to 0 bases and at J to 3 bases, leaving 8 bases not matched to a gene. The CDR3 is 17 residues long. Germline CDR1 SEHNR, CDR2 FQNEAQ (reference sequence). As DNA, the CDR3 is TGTGCCAGCAGCTTAGCCTATAGGGGAGGGAACTACAATGAGCAGTTCTTC. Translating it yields CASSLAYRGGNYNEQFF. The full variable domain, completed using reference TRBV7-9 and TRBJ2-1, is DTGVSQNPRHKITKRGQNVTFRCDPISEHNRLYWYRQTLGQGPEFLTYFQNEAQLEKSRLLSDRFSAERPKGSFSTLEIQRTEQGDSAMYLCASSLAYRGGNYNEQFFGPGTRLTVL.

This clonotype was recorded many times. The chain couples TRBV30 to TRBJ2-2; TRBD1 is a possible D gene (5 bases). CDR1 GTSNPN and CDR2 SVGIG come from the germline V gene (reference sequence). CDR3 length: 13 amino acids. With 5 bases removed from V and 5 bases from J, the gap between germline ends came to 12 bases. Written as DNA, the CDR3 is TGTGCCTGGGAAGGTCCAGGGACCGGGGAGCTGTTTTTT. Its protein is CAWEGPGTGELFF.

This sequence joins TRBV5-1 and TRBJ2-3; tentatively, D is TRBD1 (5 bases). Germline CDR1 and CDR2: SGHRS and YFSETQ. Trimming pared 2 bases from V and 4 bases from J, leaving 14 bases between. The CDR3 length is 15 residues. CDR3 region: CASSFQGGGPDTQYF. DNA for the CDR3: TGCGCCAGCAGCTTCCAGGGCGGCGGCCCAGATACGCAGTATTTT.

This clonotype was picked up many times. CDR3 region: CASSLTGRAYNEQFF. CDR3 coding DNA: TGTGCCAGCAGCTTAACGGGTCGGGCCTACAATGAGCAGTTCTTC. The chain links TRBV11-2 to TRBJ2-1; the D is unclear. The CDR3 has 15 amino acids. V was trimmed by 2 bases and J by 2 bases, leaving 10 bases between them. CDR1 and CDR2 from the germline V gene are SGHAT and FQNNGV.

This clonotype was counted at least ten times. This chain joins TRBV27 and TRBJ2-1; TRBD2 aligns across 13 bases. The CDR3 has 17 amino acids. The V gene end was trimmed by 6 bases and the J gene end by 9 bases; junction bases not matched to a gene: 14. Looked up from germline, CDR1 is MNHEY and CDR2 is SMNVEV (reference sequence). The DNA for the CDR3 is TGTGCCAGCAGGGTGACTAGCGGGAGGCCCCCTTCTATTGAGCAGTTCTTC. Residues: CASRVTSGRPPSIEQFF.

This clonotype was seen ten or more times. CDR3 coding DNA: TGTGCCAGCAAAAGGGGTAGTGAAAAACTGTTTTTT. Translating it yields CASKRGSEKLFF. J is TRBJ1-4 and V is TRBV2, with D tentatively TRBD1 (5 bases). Trimming cost V 7 bases and J 7 bases, with 10 bases left between them. This CDR3 has 12 amino acids. Germline V gene data show CDR1 as SNHLY and CDR2 as FYNNEI.

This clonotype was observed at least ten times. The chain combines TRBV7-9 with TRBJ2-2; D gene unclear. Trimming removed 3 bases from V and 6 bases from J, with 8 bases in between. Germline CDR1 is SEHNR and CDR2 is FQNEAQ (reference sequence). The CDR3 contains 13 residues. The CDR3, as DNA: TGTGCCAGCAGCTTGATCAGCCCCGGGGAGCTGTTTTTT. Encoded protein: CASSLISPGELFF.

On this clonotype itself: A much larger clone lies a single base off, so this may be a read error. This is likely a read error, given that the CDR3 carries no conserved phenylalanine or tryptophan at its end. This CDR3 reads CASSARTYSGANVLTY. DNA of the CDR3: TGTGCCAGCAGCGCCCGGACCTACTCTGGGGCCAACGTCCTGACTTAC. The chain combines TRBV7-9 with TRBJ2-6; D gene ambiguous. The CDR3 contains 16 residues. The ends were cut back, 5 bases at V and 0 bases at J, with 11 bases in the middle. Germline V gives CDR1 SEHNR, CDR2 FQNEAQ (reference sequence).

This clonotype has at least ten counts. The CDR3 sequence is CASSTSRDTNPAPSYEQYF. The CDR3 DNA is TGTGCCAGCAGCACCAGCCGGGACACTAACCCTGCTCCTTCCTACGAGCAGTACTTC. The V call is TRBV7-2, the J call TRBJ2-7, with a weak D call TRBD1 (6 bases). With 5 bases removed from V and 1 base from J, the gap between germline ends came to 27 bases. The CDR3 consists of 19 residues. Per the germline V gene, CDR1 is SGHTA and CDR2 is FQGNSA.

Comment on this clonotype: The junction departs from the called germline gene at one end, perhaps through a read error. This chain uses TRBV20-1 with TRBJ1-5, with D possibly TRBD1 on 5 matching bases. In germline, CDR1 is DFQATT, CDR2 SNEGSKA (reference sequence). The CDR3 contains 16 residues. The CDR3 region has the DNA TGCAGTGCTAGAGTCGGGGGGTCGGGGAGCAATCAGCCCCGGCATTTT. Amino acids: CSARVGGSGSNQPRHF.

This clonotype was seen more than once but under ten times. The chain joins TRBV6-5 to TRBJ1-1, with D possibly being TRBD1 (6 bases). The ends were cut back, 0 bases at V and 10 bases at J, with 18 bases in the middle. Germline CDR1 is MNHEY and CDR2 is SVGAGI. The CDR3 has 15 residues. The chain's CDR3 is CASSYSSGTTRGAFF. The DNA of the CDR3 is TGTGCCAGCAGTTACTCTTCCGGGACAACGAGGGGAGCTTTCTTT.

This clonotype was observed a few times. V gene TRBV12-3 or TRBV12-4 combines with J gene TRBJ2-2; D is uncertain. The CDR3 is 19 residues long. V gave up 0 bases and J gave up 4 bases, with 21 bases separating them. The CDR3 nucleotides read TGTGCCAGCAGTTTAGCCTATCTGCTCGGAGTGGCGGCCACCGGGGAGCTGTTTTTT. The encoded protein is CASSLAYLLGVAATGELFF.

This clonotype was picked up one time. As DNA, the CDR3 is TGTGCCAGCAGCCTCCAGAACGGACTAGCGGGAACCGGGGAGCTGTTTTTT. It codes for CASSLQNGLAGTGELFF. This sequence joins TRBV4-2 and TRBJ2-2; 12 positions agree with TRBD2. This CDR3 is built from 17 residues. Germline-derived CDR1 and CDR2 are LGHNA and YNFKEQ. Trimming took 4 bases from V and 5 from J; bases not matched to a gene: 8.

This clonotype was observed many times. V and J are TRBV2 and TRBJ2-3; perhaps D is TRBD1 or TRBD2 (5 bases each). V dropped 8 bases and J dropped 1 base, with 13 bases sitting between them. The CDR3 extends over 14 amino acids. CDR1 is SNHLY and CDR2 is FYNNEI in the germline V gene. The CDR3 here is CASGNRRGTDTQYF. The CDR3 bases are TGTGCCAGCGGTAACAGGCGGGGCACAGATACGCAGTATTTT.

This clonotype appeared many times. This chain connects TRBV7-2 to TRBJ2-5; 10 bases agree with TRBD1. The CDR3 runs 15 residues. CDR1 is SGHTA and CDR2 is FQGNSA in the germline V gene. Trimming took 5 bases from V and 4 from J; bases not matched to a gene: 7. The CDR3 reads CASSPRDRGPETQYF. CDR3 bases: TGTGCCAGCAGCCCGCGGGACAGGGGCCCAGAGACCCAGTACTTC. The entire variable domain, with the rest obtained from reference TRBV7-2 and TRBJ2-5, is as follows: GAGVSQSPSNKVTEKGKDVELRCDPISGHTALYWYRQSLGQGLEFLIYFQGNSAPDKSGLPSDRFSAERTGGSVSTLTIQRTQQEDSAVYLCASSPRDRGPETQYFGPGTRLLVL.